What follows are 9 T cell receptor beta chains derived from one specimen sequenced in a study of control samples from healthy donors and cancer patients. Method: immunoSEQ multiplex PCR; TCRdb's copy keeps in-frame clones and lacks some. The sample carries 50,000 to 70,000 clones, 88% recorded once. Input material: blood. These receptors were collected from a man aged 50-59 years in good health.

This clone was seen just once. The genes are TRBV20-1 and TRBJ1-3; D is ambiguous. The CDR3 totals 11 residues. From germline, CDR1 is DFQATT and CDR2 SNEGSKA (reference sequence). V was trimmed by 1 base and J by 6 bases, leaving 4 bases between them. The CDR3 DNA is TGCAGTGCTAGAGTCCAAAACACCATATATTTT. Translated: CSARVQNTIYF.

In this sample, this clone turned up once. The chain joins TRBV28 to TRBJ2-7; 10 nucleotides line up with TRBD2. Germline CDR1 MDHEN, CDR2 SYDVKM. J lost 2 bases, V lost 4 bases, and 20 bases had no gene match. The CDR3 has 20 amino acids. CDR3 nucleotides: TGTGCCAGCAGTTCCCCAGGGGGGATTGGGACTAGCGCTACGACCTACGAGCAGTACTTC. This sequence encodes CASSSPGGIGTSATTYEQYF.

The chain carries TRBV7-3 and TRBJ1-1; D may be TRBD1 (5 bases). The ends were cut back, 4 bases at V and 2 bases at J, with 11 bases in the middle. This CDR3 is 14 amino acids long. The germline V gene has CDR1 SGHTA and CDR2 FQGTGA. The CDR3 DNA sequence: TGTGCCAGCAGCTGGGGGGGATATAACACTGAAGCTTTCTTT. Translating it yields CASSWGGYNTEAFF. The complete variable domain, with remaining parts taken from reference TRBV7-3 and TRBJ1-1, reads GAGVSQTPSNKVTEKGKYVELRCDPISGHTALYWYRQSLGQGPEFLIYFQGTGAADDSGLPNDRFFAVRPEGSVSTLKIQRTERGDSAVYLCASSWGGYNTEAFFGQGTRLTVV.

This clone has a handful of counts. The chain is built from TRBV28 and TRBJ2-3, with 7 bases that match TRBD2. CDR3 length equals 16 residues. Losses at the gene ends were 3 bases for V and 2 bases for J; bases not matched to a gene: 8. Germline loops: CDR1 MDHEN, CDR2 SYDVKM. This CDR3 reads CASSLGASGNTDTQYF. The CDR3 DNA reads as TGTGCCAGCAGTTTGGGTGCTAGCGGCAACACAGATACGCAGTATTTT. Drawing the rest from reference TRBV28 and TRBJ2-3, the complete variable domain is DVKVTQSSRYLVKRTGEKVFLECVQDMDHENMFWYRQDPGLGLRLIYFSYDVKMKEKGDIPEGYSVSREKKERFSLILESASTNQTSMYLCASSLGASGNTDTQYFGPGTRLTVL.

V is TRBV28 and J is TRBJ2-1; D unclear. Germline CDR1 MDHEN, CDR2 SYDVKM. The CDR3 consists of 15 residues. Trimming pared 3 bases from V and 0 bases from J, leaving 9 bases between. The chain's CDR3 is CASSFDLSSYNEQFF. For the CDR3, the DNA is TGTGCCAGCAGTTTCGACCTTAGCTCCTACAATGAGCAGTTCTTC.

The chain combines TRBV11-2 with TRBJ2-5; TRBD2 is a possible D gene (6 bases). CDR1 SGHAT and CDR2 FQNNGV come from the germline V gene. This CDR3 region has 15 residues. The V gene lost 5 bases and the J gene lost 5 bases, with 18 bases spanning the gap. CDR3 sequence reads: CASSALGGNGETQYF. The CDR3 DNA sequence: TGTGCCAGCAGCGCTCTGGGGGGAAATGGTGAGACCCAGTACTTC. Supplemented by reference TRBV11-2 and TRBJ2-5, the full variable domain reads EAGVAQSPRYKIIEKRQSVAFWCNPISGHATLYWYQQILGQGPKLLIQFQNNGVVDDSQLPKDRFSAERLKGVDSTLKIQPAKLEDSAVYLCASSALGGNGETQYFGPGTRLLVL.

The CDR3 loop reads CASTLSSTGANVLTF. The CDR3 DNA follows: TGTGCCAGTACCCTATCCTCCACTGGGGCCAACGTCCTGACTTTC. The chain is built from TRBV19 and TRBJ2-6; D gene uncertain. The CDR3 loop spans 15 amino acids. With 7 bases removed from V and 2 bases from J, the gap between germline ends came to 12 bases. CDR1 is LNHDA and CDR2 is SQIVND in the germline V gene (reference sequence).

This rearrangement joins TRBV24-1 to TRBJ1-2; weak D call: TRBD1 (6 bases). The CDR3 is 14 residues long. The V and J ends lost 2 bases and 8 bases respectively, with 14 bases between them. Germline-derived CDR1 and CDR2 are KGHDR and SFDVKD. The CDR3 nucleotides read TGTGCCACCAGTGATTCCACAGGGAGTTGGGGCTACACCTTC. Translating gives CATSDSTGSWGYTF.

This clone was seen only once. The V gene is TRBV11-2, the J gene TRBJ2-4; D is uncertain. CDR3 length: 14 amino acids. The germline CDR1 and CDR2 sequences are SGHAT and FQNNGV. V lost 1 base, J lost 11 bases, and 15 bases lay in between. The CDR3 spells CASSLGSYQDLQYF. CDR3 sequence (DNA): TGTGCCAGCAGCTTAGGATCTTACCAGGACCTTCAGTACTTC.